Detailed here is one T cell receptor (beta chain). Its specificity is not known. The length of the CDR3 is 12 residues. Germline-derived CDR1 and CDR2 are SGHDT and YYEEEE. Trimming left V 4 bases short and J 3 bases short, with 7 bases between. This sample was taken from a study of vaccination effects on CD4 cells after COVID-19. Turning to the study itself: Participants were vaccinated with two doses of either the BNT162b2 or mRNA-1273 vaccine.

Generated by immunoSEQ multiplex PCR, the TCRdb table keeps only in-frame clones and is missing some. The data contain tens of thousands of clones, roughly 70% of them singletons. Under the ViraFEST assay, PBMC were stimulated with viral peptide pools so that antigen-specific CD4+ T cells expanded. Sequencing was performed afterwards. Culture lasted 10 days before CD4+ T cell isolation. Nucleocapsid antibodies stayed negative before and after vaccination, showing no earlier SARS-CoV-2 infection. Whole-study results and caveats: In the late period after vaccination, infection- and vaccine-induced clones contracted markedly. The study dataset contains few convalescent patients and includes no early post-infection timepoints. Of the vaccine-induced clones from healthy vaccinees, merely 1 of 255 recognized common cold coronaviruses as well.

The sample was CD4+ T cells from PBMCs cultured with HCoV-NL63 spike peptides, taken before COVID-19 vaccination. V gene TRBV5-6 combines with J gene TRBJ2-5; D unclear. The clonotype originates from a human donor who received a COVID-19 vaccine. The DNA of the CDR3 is TGTGCCAGCAGCAAAAGGGAAGAGACCCAGTACTTC. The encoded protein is CASSKREETQYF. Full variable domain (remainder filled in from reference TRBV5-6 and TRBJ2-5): DAGVTQSPTHLIKTRGQQVTLRCSPKSGHDTVSWYQQALGQGPQFIFQYYEEEERQRGNFPDRFSGHQFPNYSSELNVNALLLGDSALYLCASSKREETQYFGPGTRLLVL.